Below, 11 T cell receptor beta chains from the same sample are listed, as sequenced in a study of T-cell reconstitution after alpha-beta-depleted transplantation in children. Unique molecular identifiers were built into the TCRbeta library. TCRdb redid the calling of the PCR reads with MiXCR, one entry per CDR3 protein. The table lists 90,000 to 130,000 distinct CDR3 sequences, 5% to 8% of them singletons. Sequenced here: PBMCs, mostly from graft donor cells, sampled 360 days after TCRalphabeta/CD19-depleted stem cell transplant. These receptors were obtained from a male patient between 2 and 10 years old who had a stem cell transplant for acute lymphoblastic leukemia, so the T cells may come from the graft donor.

The sample holds many counts of this clonotype. The CDR3 reads CASSLRLAGEQYF. DNA for the CDR3: TGTGCCAGCAGTTTACGGCTAGCGGGTGAGCAGTACTTC. The chain links TRBV28 to TRBJ2-7; 8 nucleotides agree with TRBD2. The CDR3 is made up of 13 amino acids. Germline V lookup: CDR1 MDHEN, CDR2 SYDVKM. The V segment lost 2 bases and the J segment 7 bases; nucleotides outside the gene matches: 4.

This clonotype was detected ten times or more. The rearrangement uses TRBV9 and TRBJ2-5; TRBD1 matches 10 bases. V shed 2 bases, J shed 4 bases, and the junction held 5 bases outside the gene matches. Germline V gene sequence: CDR1 SGDLS, CDR2 YYNGEE. The CDR3 runs to 15 residues. The CDR3 protein is CASSVSDRGLETQYF. CDR3 nucleotide sequence: TGTGCCAGCAGCGTCTCAGACAGGGGGCTAGAGACCCAGTACTTC. Using reference TRBV9 and TRBJ2-5 for the parts outside the CDR3, the full variable domain is DSGVTQTPKHLITATGQRVTLRCSPRSGDLSVYWYQQSLDQGLQFLIQYYNGEERAKGNILERFSAQQFPDLHSELNLSSLELGDSALYFCASSVSDRGLETQYFGPGTRLLVL.

This clonotype showed up just a few times. The V and J genes are TRBV20-1 and TRBJ1-3, with D perhaps TRBD1 (5 bases). Trimming shortened V by 5 bases and J by 5 bases, and 16 bases separated the two germline ends. This CDR3 contains 14 residues. From germline, CDR1 is DFQATT and CDR2 SNEGSKA (reference sequence). CDR3 sequence: CSAPGQGNRNTIYF. CDR3 sequence (DNA): TGCAGTGCTCCCGGACAAGGAAATAGAAACACCATATATTTT.

The genes are TRBV2 and TRBJ2-7; 11 bases match TRBD2. Per germline, CDR1 SNHLY and CDR2 FYNNEI. This CDR3 has 14 amino acids. The V gene end was trimmed by 6 bases and the J gene end by 5 bases; junction bases not matched to a gene: 6. The CDR3 spells CASRVAGGPDEQYF. As DNA, the CDR3 is TGTGCCAGCAGAGTAGCGGGAGGGCCAGACGAGCAGTACTTC.

This clonotype was counted a few times. This chain links TRBV29-1 with TRBJ1-4; D is uncertain. Trimming stripped 4 bases from V and 5 bases from J, with 14 bases between. CDR3 length: 14 amino acids. Per the germline V gene, CDR1 is SQVTM and CDR2 is ANQGSEA. The CDR3 bases are TGCAGCGTTGCCTCGGCGGAGGGCAATGAAAAACTGTTTTTT. Its protein is CSVASAEGNEKLFF.

This clonotype was picked up many times. V usage is TRBV18 and J usage is TRBJ2-7; D ambiguous. With 2 bases removed from V and 0 bases from J, the gap between germline ends came to 17 bases. The CDR3 consists of 17 residues. Looked up from germline, CDR1 is KGHSH and CDR2 is LQKENI. CDR3 in DNA: TGTGCCAGCTCACCATCCGAAGGGATTTTCACCTCCTACGAGCAGTACTTC. It encodes CASSPSEGIFTSYEQYF.

This clonotype occurred many times. The J gene is TRBJ2-1, the V gene TRBV30, with D uncertain. There are 12 residues in the CDR3. The germline CDR1 and CDR2 sequences are GTSNPN and SVGIG (reference sequence). Trimming removed 2 bases from V and 4 bases from J, with 6 bases in between. CDR3 bases: TGTGCCTGGAGTCGACTTTACAATGAGCAGTTCTTC. This gives the protein CAWSRLYNEQFF.

This clonotype has at least ten counts. CDR3 in amino acids: CASSLDGRQETQYF. The DNA for the CDR3 is TGTGCCAGCAGCTTAGACGGCAGACAAGAGACCCAGTACTTC. The chain uses TRBV7-2 and TRBJ2-5, with unresolved D. There are 14 residues in the CDR3. Trimming took off 1 base at V and 2 bases at J, with 8 bases between the two ends. Germline assignment: CDR1 SGHTA and CDR2 FQGNSA.

This clonotype is a singleton in its sample. A clone one base away is much larger, so this may be a read error. CDR3 in DNA: TGTGCCAGCAGTTTATGGACTAGCGGGCAAGAGACCCGGTACTTC. This encodes CASSLWTSGQETRYF. The chain uses TRBV28 and TRBJ2-5; 10 positions agree with TRBD2. This CDR3 is 15 amino acids long. Germline V gene data show CDR1 as MDHEN and CDR2 as SYDVKM.

This clonotype was detected only a few times. The rearrangement uses TRBV10-3 and TRBJ2-7; D possibly corresponds to TRBD2 (6 bases). Germline CDR1 and CDR2: ENHRY and SYGVKD. The CDR3 is made up of 14 amino acids. Trimming left V 2 bases short and J 5 bases short, with 13 bases between. The CDR3 loop reads CAISEGGASDEQYF. Written as DNA, the CDR3 is TGTGCCATCAGTGAGGGTGGGGCTAGCGACGAGCAGTACTTC.

This clonotype was observed at least ten times. The chain carries TRBV5-1 and TRBJ2-7; TRBD2 agrees at 11 bases. CDR3 length: 13 residues. The J segment lost 7 bases and the V segment lost 2 bases, leaving 2 bases of the junction unmatched. The germline V gene encodes CDR1 SGHRS and CDR2 YFSETQ. The CDR3 region is CASSFGTSGEQYF. CDR3 DNA sequence: TGCGCCAGCAGCTTTGGGACTAGCGGAGAGCAGTACTTC.